Described below is a single T cell receptor (beta chain) sequence and its context. The data were obtained in a study of CD8 T cells in Susac syndrome. Reverse transcription of about 0.5 to 1 ug RNA used random hexamers. Each CDR3 protein gets one entry after TCRdb re-called the immunoSEQ multiplex PCR reads with MiXCR. Among 150,000 to 180,000 distinct CDR3 sequences listed, 90% to 95% were seen once. CDR1 SNHLY and CDR2 FYNNEI come from the germline V gene. There are 15 residues in the CDR3. After removal of 5 bases from V and 4 bases from J, the junction contained 9 bases not matched to a gene. V usage is TRBV2 and J usage is TRBJ2-3; 7 nucleotides line up with TRBD1. The sequencing sample was made of CD4+ T cells from PBMCs. The receptor's source is a human donor with Susac syndrome. In DNA form, the CDR3 reads TGTGCCAGCAGTCCCCAGGCACAGGGGTCAGATACGCAGTATTTT. Protein sequence: CASSPQAQGSDTQYF.